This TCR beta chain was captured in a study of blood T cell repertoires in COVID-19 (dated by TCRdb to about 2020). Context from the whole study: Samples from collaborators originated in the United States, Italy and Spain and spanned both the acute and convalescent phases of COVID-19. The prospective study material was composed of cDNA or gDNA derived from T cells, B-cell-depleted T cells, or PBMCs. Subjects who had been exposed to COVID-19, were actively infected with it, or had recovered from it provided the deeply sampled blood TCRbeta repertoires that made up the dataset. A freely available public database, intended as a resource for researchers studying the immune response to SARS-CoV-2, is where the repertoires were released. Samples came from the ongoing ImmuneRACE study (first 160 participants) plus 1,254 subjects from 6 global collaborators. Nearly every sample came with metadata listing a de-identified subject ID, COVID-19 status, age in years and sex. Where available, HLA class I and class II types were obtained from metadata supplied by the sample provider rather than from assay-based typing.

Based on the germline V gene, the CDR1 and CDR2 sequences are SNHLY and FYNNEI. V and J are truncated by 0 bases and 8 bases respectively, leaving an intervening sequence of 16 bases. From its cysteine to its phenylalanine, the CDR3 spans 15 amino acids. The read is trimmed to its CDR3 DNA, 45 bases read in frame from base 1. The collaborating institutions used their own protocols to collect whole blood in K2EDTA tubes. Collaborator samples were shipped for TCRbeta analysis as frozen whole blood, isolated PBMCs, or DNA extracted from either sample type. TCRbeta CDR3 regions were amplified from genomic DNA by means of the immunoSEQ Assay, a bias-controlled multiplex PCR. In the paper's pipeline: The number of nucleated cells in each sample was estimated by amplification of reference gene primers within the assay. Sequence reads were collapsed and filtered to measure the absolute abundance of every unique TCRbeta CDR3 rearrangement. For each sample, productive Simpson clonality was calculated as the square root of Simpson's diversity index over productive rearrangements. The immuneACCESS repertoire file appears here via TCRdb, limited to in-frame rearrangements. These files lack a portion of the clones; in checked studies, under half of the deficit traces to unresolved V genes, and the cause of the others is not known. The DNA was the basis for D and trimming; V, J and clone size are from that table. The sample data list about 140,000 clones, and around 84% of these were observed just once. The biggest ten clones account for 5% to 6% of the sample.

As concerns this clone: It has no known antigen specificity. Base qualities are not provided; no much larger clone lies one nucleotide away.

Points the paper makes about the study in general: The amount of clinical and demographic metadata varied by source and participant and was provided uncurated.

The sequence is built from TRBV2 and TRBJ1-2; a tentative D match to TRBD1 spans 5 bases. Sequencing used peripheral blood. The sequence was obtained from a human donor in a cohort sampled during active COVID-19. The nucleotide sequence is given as TGTGCCAGCAGTGAAGCGCAACCCAGGGCTAGAGGCTACACCTTC. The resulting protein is CASSEAQPRARGYTF.